This T cell receptor beta chain stems from a study of blood T cell repertoires in COVID-19. About the study: Material from acute and convalescent COVID-19 was sourced from the United States, Italy and Spain. T cells, B-cell-depleted T cells, or PBMCs supplied cDNA or gDNA.

Authors' methods: Amplified reference gene primers provided the basis for estimating nucleated cell counts. Produced via immunoSEQ multiplex PCR; TCRdb's table is partial and in-frame only. That table gives V, J and clone size, and the DNA gave D and trimming. The repertoire holds 65,000 to 70,000 clones, with about nine tenths as singletons. This CDR3 has 12 amino acids. Germline values: CDR1 MDHEN, CDR2 SYDVKM. Trimming left V 6 bases short and J 6 bases short, with 12 bases between. Sample: peripheral blood. The chain recombines TRBV28 with TRBJ2-7; tentatively, D is TRBD2 (6 bases). The sequence came from a human donor with active COVID-19. The donor label of this sample is uncertain. The CDR3 reads CASRGGSGEQYF. The CDR3 nucleotides are TGTGCCAGCAGGGGGGGATCGGGCGAGCAGTACTTC.